Given below is one T cell receptor (beta chain) in context. This entry comes from a study of control samples from healthy donors and cancer patients. The repertoire was sequenced with immunoSEQ multiplex PCR; TCRdb's copy has only in-frame clones and lacks some. The table lists about 63,000 clones, about 90% of them singletons. V lost 3 bases and J lost 4; bases outside the gene matches: 11. Germline loops: CDR1 MDHEN, CDR2 SYDVKM. The CDR3 length is 17 residues. V usage is TRBV28 and J usage is TRBJ2-2; 7 nucleotides match TRBD2. Sequences were obtained from PBMCs. This clonotype was sampled from a woman between 55 and 75 years old with lung cancer. The CDR3, as DNA: TGTGCCAGCAGTTTTTGGGGGAGGGCCGAGGGCACCGGGGAGCTGTTTTTT. This gives the protein CASSFWGRAEGTGELFF.